This T cell receptor beta chain was retrieved from a study of T cells in Graves' hyperthyroidism and ophthalmopathy. This CDR3 spans 11 amino acids. V was clipped by 5 bases and J by 10 bases, with 9 bases between them. The sample holds many counts of this clonotype. RNA transcripts provided the source from which TCR beta CDR3 regions were amplified. HTBI primers were the set used in a first-round RT-PCR of the TCR CDR3. TCRdb reprocessed the multiplex PCR reads with MiXCR, giving one entry per CDR3 protein. The sample lists some 510,000 distinct CDR3 sequences; under 25% were seen once. The J gene is TRBJ1-3, the V gene TRBV12-3 or TRBV12-4; D is ambiguous. The source material was blood. The clonotype was recovered from a man aged 18 to 35 with Graves' hyperthyroidism. The CDR3 is CASSQRVTIYF. In DNA form, the CDR3 reads TGTGCCAGCAGTCAAAGGGTGACCATATATTTT.